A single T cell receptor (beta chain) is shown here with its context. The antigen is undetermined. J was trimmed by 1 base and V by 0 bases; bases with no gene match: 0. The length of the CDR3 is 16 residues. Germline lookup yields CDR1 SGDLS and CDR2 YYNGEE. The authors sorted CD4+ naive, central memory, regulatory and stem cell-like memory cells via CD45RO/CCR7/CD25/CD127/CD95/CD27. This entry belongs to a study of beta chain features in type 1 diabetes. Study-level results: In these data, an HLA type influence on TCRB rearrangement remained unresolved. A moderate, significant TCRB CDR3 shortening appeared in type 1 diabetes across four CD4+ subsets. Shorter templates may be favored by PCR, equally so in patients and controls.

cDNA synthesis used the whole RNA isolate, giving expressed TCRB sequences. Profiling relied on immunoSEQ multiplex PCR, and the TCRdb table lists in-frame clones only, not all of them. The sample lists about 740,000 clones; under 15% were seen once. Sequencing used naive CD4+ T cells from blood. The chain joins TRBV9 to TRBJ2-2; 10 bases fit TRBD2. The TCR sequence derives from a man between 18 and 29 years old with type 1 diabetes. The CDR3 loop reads CASSVGLAGNTGELFF. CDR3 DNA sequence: TGTGCCAGCAGCGTAGGACTAGCGGGGAACACCGGGGAGCTGTTTTTT. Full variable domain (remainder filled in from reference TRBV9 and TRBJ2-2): DSGVTQTPKHLITATGQRVTLRCSPRSGDLSVYWYQQSLDQGLQFLIQYYNGEERAKGNILERFSAQQFPDLHSELNLSSLELGDSALYFCASSVGLAGNTGELFFGEGSRLTVL.